This T cell receptor beta chain is drawn from a study of blood T cell repertoires in COVID-19. Assay used: immunoSEQ multiplex PCR; TCRdb lists only in-frame clones, some missing. The sample holds about 210,000 clones, about 86% seen once. This clone was found once. Across about two dozen US areas, participants ranged in age from about 18 to 90 years. This receptor was identified in a woman aged 40 to 50 in a cohort exposed to, infected with or recovered from COVID-19 (not recorded which). The sequencing input was PBMCs or T cells enriched from blood (not recorded which).

CDR3 sequence: CSASTGDPGARNQPQHF. CDR3 nucleotides: TGCAGTGCTAGTACGGGGGACCCCGGGGCCAGGAATCAGCCCCAGCATTTT. The chain has TRBV20-1 and TRBJ1-5; TRBD1 is a possible D gene (5 bases). V was trimmed by 3 bases and J by 4 bases, leaving 22 bases between them. CDR3 length: 17 residues. Per germline, CDR1 DFQATT and CDR2 SNEGSKA (reference sequence).